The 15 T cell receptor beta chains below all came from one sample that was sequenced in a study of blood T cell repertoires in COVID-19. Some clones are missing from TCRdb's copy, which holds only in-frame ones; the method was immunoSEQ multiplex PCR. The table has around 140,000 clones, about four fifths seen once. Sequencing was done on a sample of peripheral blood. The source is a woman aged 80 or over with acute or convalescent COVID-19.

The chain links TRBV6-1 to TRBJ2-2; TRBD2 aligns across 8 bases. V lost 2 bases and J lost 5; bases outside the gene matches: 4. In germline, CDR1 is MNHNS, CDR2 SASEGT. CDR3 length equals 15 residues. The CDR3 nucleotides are TGTGCCAGCAGTGAATTTGGCGGGGGGACCGGGGAGCTGTTTTTT. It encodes CASSEFGGGTGELFF.

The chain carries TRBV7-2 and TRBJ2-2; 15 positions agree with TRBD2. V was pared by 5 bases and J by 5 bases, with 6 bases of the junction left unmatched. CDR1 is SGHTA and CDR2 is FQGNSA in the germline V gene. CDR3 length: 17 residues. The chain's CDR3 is CASSPGLAGGGTGELFF. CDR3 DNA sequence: TGTGCCAGCAGCCCGGGACTAGCGGGAGGTGGGACCGGGGAGCTGTTTTTT.

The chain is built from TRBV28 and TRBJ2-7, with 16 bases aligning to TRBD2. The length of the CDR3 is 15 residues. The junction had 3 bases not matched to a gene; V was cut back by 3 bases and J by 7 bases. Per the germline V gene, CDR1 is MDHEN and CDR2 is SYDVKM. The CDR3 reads CASSLGTSGRGEQYF. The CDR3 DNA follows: TGTGCCAGCAGTTTGGGGACTAGCGGGAGGGGAGAGCAGTACTTC.

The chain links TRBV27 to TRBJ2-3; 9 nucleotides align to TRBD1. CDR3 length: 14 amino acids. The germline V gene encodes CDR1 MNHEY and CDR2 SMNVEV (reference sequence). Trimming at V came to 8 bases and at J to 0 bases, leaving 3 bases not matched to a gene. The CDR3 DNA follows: TGTGCCAGCGGGGACAGGGAAAGCACAGATACGCAGTATTTT. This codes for CASGDRESTDTQYF.

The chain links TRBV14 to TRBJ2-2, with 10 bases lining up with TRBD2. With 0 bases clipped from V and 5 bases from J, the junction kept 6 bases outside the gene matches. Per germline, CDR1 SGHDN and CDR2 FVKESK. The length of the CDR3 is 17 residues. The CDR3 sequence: CASSQERLAGVTGELFF. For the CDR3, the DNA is TGTGCCAGCAGCCAAGAACGTCTAGCGGGAGTTACCGGGGAGCTGTTTTTT.

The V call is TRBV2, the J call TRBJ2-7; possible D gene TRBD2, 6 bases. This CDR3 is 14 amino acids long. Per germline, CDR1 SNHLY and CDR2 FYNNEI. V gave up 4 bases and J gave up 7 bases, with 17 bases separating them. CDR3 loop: CASSVLAVFGEQYF. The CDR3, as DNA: TGTGCCAGCAGTGTGTTAGCGGTCTTTGGTGAGCAGTACTTC.

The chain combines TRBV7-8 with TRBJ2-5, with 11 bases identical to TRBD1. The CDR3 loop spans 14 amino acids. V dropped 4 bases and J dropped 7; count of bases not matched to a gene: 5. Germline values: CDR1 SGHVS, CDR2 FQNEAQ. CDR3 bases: TGTGCCAGCAGCTGGGACAGGGGGTCGCGGACCCAGTACTTC. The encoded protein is CASSWDRGSRTQYF.

CDR3 sequence: CASRRGQGETQYF. In DNA form, the CDR3 reads TGTGCCAGCAGGAGGGGACAAGGAGAGACCCAGTACTTC. This sequence joins TRBV6-5 and TRBJ2-5; tentative D call: TRBD1 (6 bases). Trimming took off 6 bases at V and 4 bases at J, with 12 bases between the two ends. The CDR3 runs 13 residues. Germline CDR1 is MNHEY and CDR2 is SVGAGI.

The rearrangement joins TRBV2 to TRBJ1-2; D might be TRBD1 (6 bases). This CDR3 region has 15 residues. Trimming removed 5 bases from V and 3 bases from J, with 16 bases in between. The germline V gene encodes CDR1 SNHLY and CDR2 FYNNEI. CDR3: CASSLTGRADYGYTF. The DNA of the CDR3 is TGTGCCAGCAGTCTCACAGGGAGGGCGGACTATGGCTACACCTTC.

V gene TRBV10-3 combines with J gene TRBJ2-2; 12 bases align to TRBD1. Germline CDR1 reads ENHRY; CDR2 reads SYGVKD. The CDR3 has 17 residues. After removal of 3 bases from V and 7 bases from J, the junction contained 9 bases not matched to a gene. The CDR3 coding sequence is TGTGCCATCAGTGATATGGGACAGGGGGCGTTTGGCGGGGAGCTGTTTTTT. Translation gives CAISDMGQGAFGGELFF.

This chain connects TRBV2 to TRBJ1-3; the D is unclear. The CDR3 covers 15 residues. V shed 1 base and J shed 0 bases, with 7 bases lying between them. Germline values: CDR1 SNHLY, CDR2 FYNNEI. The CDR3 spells CASSEGGRSGNTIYF. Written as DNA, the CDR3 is TGTGCCAGCAGTGAAGGAGGGCGCTCTGGAAACACCATATATTTT.

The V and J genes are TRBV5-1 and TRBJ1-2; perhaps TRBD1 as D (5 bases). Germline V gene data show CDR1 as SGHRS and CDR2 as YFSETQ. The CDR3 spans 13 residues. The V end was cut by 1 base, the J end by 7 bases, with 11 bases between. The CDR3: CASSLYGAPGYTF. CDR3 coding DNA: TGCGCCAGCAGCTTGTATGGGGCCCCTGGCTACACCTTC.

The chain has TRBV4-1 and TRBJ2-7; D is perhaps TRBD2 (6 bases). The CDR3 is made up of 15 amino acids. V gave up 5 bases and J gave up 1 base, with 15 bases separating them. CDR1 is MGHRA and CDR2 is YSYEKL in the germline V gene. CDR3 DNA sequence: TGCGCCAGCAGCTTTGGGCGGGACTCATCCTACGAGCAGTACTTC. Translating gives CASSFGRDSSYEQYF.

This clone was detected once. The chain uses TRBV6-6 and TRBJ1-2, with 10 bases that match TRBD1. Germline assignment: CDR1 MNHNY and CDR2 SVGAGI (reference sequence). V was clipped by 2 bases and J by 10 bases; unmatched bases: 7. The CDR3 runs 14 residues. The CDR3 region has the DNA TGTGCCAGCAGTTACCCCGGGACAGGGGCCGCCTACACCTTC. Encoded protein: CASSYPGTGAAYTF.

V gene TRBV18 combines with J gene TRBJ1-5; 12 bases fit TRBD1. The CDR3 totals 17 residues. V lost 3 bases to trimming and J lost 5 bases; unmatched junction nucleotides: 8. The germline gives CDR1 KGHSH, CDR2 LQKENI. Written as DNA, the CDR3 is TGTGCCAGCTCACCGGGGGTGGGACAGGGGGCCTATCAGCCCCAGCATTTT. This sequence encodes CASSPGVGQGAYQPQHF.